A single sample is the source of the 29 T cell receptor beta chains below, sequenced in a study of Ad26.COV2.S vaccination and SARS-CoV-2 variants. Noted treatment: around 19 received Ad26.COV2.S at low or high dose, single or two shots; several received placebo; per-sample allocation not given. Sampling occurred on day 63 after the first vaccine or placebo injection. Method: immunoSEQ multiplex PCR; TCRdb's copy keeps in-frame clones and lacks some. The repertoire holds roughly 460,000 clones, with 80% to 90% as singletons. Material: peripheral blood, obtained in a trial of Ad26.COV2.S vaccine versus placebo. These receptors all come from a person aged 18 to 65 who received the Ad26.COV2.S COVID-19 vaccine or a placebo.

The V call is TRBV28, the J call TRBJ2-1, with 8 positions matching TRBD2. The CDR3 loop spans 16 amino acids. V trimming: 2 bases; J trimming: 0 bases; junction bases outside the gene matches: 3. Germline lookup yields CDR1 MDHEN and CDR2 SYDVKM. The CDR3 loop is CASSLQLAVSYNEQFF. The CDR3 coding sequence is TGTGCCAGCAGTTTACAACTAGCGGTCTCCTACAATGAGCAGTTCTTC.

The chain employs TRBV4-3 and TRBJ2-1; 10 positions agree with TRBD1. The CDR3 has 15 residues. Germline CDR1 LGHNA, CDR2 YSLEER. With 2 bases clipped from V and 7 bases from J, the junction kept 5 bases outside the gene matches. CDR3 residues: CASSQSDRGQNEQFF. In DNA, the CDR3 is TGCGCCAGCAGCCAAAGTGACAGGGGGCAAAATGAGCAGTTCTTC.

This clone is a singleton in its sample. V usage is TRBV5-4 and J usage is TRBJ2-2; the match to TRBD2 covers 8 bases. CDR3 length equals 16 residues. J gave up 6 bases and V 5 bases, and 12 bases lay outside the gene matches. Germline V gene lookup returns CDR1 SGHNT and CDR2 YYREEE (reference sequence). DNA of the CDR3: TGTGCCAGCAGGTCTTCACGGGGGGGCCGCCCCGGGGAGCTGTTTTTT. Residues: CASRSSRGGRPGELFF.

A single count supports this clone. The V call is TRBV11-3, the J call TRBJ1-6, with D tentatively TRBD1 (6 bases). CDR1 and CDR2 from the germline V gene are SGHNT and YENEEA. V was pared by 0 bases and J by 7 bases, with 16 bases between. The CDR3 contains 17 residues. CDR3 bases: TGTGCCAGCAGCTTAGAGGGCCGGGACACCAAAAATTCACCCCTCCACTTT. It yields the protein CASSLEGRDTKNSPLHF.

The chain recombines TRBV6-6 with TRBJ1-1, with a possible D match to TRBD1 (5 bases). The CDR3 has 13 residues. The germline V gene encodes CDR1 MNHNY and CDR2 SVGAGI (reference sequence). V was cut by 11 bases and J by 1 base, with 14 bases left in between. CDR3 coding DNA: TGTGCCGAACGCAGGACACAGAACACTGAAGCTTTCTTT. It codes for CAERRTQNTEAFF.

J is TRBJ2-2 and V is TRBV28, with D hard to call. Looked up from germline, CDR1 is MDHEN and CDR2 is SYDVKM. This CDR3 comprises 13 residues. Trimming took 1 base from V and 1 from J, leaving 1 base between them. The CDR3 region has the DNA TGTGCCAGCAGTTTATTGAACACCGGGGAGCTGTTTTTT. This translates into CASSLLNTGELFF.

The chain employs TRBV28 and TRBJ1-6; D is perhaps TRBD1 (5 bases). The V end lost 6 bases, the J end lost 13 bases, and 19 bases lay between the germline ends. The CDR3 is 14 amino acids. Germline CDR1 is MDHEN and CDR2 is SYDVKM. The DNA of the CDR3 is TGTGCCAGCAGACAGTGGGGACCGCTCACCCCCCTCCACTTT. As protein: CASRQWGPLTPLHF.

This chain uses TRBV9 with TRBJ1-4; D is possibly TRBD1 (5 bases). This CDR3 comprises 19 residues. CDR1 SGDLS and CDR2 YYNGEE come from the germline V gene. V gave up 4 bases and J gave up 3 bases, with 25 bases separating them. The CDR3 nucleotides read TGTGCCAGCAGCACCCCACGAGGGGCGCCGCCGATCCCTAATGAAAAACTGTTTTTT. This translates into CASSTPRGAPPIPNEKLFF.

V is TRBV4-1 and J is TRBJ1-5; D may be TRBD1 (5 bases). Between the trimmed V and J ends, which lost 3 bases and 9 bases, there was a span of 12 bases. The CDR3 runs to 13 residues. Germline V gene sequence: CDR1 MGHRA, CDR2 YSYEKL. The CDR3 sequence: CASSQGVRGPQHF. CDR3 nucleotides: TGCGCCAGCAGCCAGGGGGTGAGGGGGCCCCAGCATTTT.

The chain carries TRBV6-6 and TRBJ2-7; TRBD2 matches 12 bases. CDR1 and CDR2 (germline): MNHNY, SVGAGI (reference sequence). CDR3 length: 20 residues. The J segment lost 3 bases and the V segment lost 6 bases, leaving 21 bases of the junction unmatched. CDR3 region: CASSNRTTGLAGPRRYEQYF. The CDR3 nucleotides read TGTGCCAGCAGCAACCGAACCACGGGACTAGCGGGCCCCCGGCGCTACGAGCAGTACTTC.

The CDR3 is CASRRGPGTDTQYF. CDR3 DNA sequence: TGTGCCAGCAGGCGGGGGCCCGGCACAGATACGCAGTATTTT. The rearrangement links TRBV6-5 to TRBJ2-3, with D perhaps TRBD2 (7 bases). The germline V and J ends were trimmed by 6 bases and 1 base, with 11 bases remaining between them. Per the germline V gene, CDR1 is MNHEY and CDR2 is SVGAGI. The length of the CDR3 is 14 residues.

The CDR3 protein is CASSHPPGLNTDTQYF. The CDR3 DNA is TGTGCCAGCAGCCACCCCCCGGGACTCAACACAGATACGCAGTATTTT. V usage is TRBV6-6 and J usage is TRBJ2-3, with D possibly being TRBD2 (6 bases). Trimming pared 6 bases from V and 2 bases from J, leaving 18 bases between. Germline values: CDR1 MNHNY, CDR2 SVGAGI (reference sequence). CDR3 length: 16 amino acids.

The chain carries TRBV7-2 and TRBJ2-2; 9 bases are a match to TRBD1. The J segment lost 4 bases and the V segment lost 4 bases, leaving 4 bases of the junction unmatched. The CDR3 is 15 amino acids. Germline V gene data show CDR1 as SGHTA and CDR2 as FQGNSA. In nucleotides, the CDR3 is TGTGCCAGCAGCTACCAGACAGGGGGCACCGGGGAGCTGTTTTTT. Translation gives CASSYQTGGTGELFF.

V gene TRBV19 combines with J gene TRBJ2-4; 13 bases align to TRBD2. V lost 4 bases to trimming and J lost 1 base; unmatched junction nucleotides: 13. This CDR3 contains 20 residues. Germline values: CDR1 LNHDA, CDR2 SQIVND (reference sequence). The CDR3 DNA is TGTGCCAGTAGTAATTTGCCGGGACTAGCGGGACATCGCGCCAAAAACATTCAGTACTTC. This gives the protein CASSNLPGLAGHRAKNIQYF.

V and J are TRBV28 and TRBJ2-2, with TRBD1 as a possible D gene (7 bases). The CDR3 extends over 14 amino acids. Germline loops: CDR1 MDHEN, CDR2 SYDVKM. V was clipped by 6 bases and J by 4 bases, with 12 bases between them. DNA of the CDR3: TGTGCCAGCAGGCCCCAGGGGGGCACCGGGGAGCTGTTTTTT. It yields the protein CASRPQGGTGELFF.

The chain couples TRBV7-3 to TRBJ2-2, with D unresolved. CDR1 and CDR2 (germline): SGHTA, FQGTGA. V lost 1 base, J lost 10 bases, and 13 bases lay in between. The CDR3 loop spans 14 amino acids. The CDR3 DNA is TGTGCCAGCAGCTTAAGGGGTGACGAAGCGGAGCTGTTTTTT. It yields the protein CASSLRGDEAELFF.

Points on this clone: At one boundary the junction diverges from the germline segment, which might be a read error. The J gene is TRBJ1-2, the V gene TRBV3-1 (or the pseudogene TRBV3-2); D unclear. The germline gives CDR1 LGHDT, CDR2 YNNKEL (reference sequence). The CDR3 covers 13 residues. CDR3 DNA sequence: TGTGCCAGCAGGCAAGCCGGGAATTACGACTACACCTTC. This sequence encodes CASRQAGNYDYTF.

The rearrangement joins TRBV2 to TRBJ2-2, with D hard to call. V lost 7 bases, J lost 5 bases, and 17 bases lay in between. This CDR3 spans 15 amino acids. CDR1 is SNHLY and CDR2 is FYNNEI in the germline V gene. The CDR3 DNA reads TGTGCCAGCATGGAAGAGCAGGCGTTTACCGGGGAGCTGTTTTTT. Protein product: CASMEEQAFTGELFF.

The genes are TRBV7-8 and TRBJ1-6; tentative D call: TRBD1 (6 bases). The CDR3 spans 15 residues. CDR1 and CDR2 (germline): SGHVS, FQNEAQ. Trimming shortened V by 0 bases and J by 8 bases, and 11 bases separated the two germline ends. Here the CDR3 DNA reads TGTGCCAGCAGCTTAGCGGAGGGGGGCGATTCACCCCTCCACTTT. As protein: CASSLAEGGDSPLHF.

CDR3 sequence: CASISPGPKGNEQFF. As DNA, the CDR3 is TGTGCCAGCATATCTCCGGGACCTAAGGGCAATGAGCAGTTCTTC. The rearrangement uses TRBV28 and TRBJ2-1; TRBD1 or TRBD2 may be the D gene (5 bases each). CDR3 length equals 15 residues. Per germline, CDR1 MDHEN and CDR2 SYDVKM. Trimming stripped 7 bases from V and 6 bases from J, with 19 bases between.

The chain employs TRBV18 and TRBJ2-3; 8 bases match TRBD2. This CDR3 comprises 16 residues. Germline CDR1 is KGHSH and CDR2 is LQKENI. V lost 0 bases to trimming and J lost 4 bases; unmatched junction nucleotides: 6. CDR3 bases: TGTGCCAGCTCACCACCCTTCGGGAGGGTGGCAGATACGCAGTATTTT. The encoded protein is CASSPPFGRVADTQYF.

In its sample, this clone was seen a few times. The chain recombines TRBV10-1 with TRBJ2-7; 8 bases line up with TRBD1. The CDR3 covers 14 residues. Germline CDR1 and CDR2: WNHNN and SYGVQD (reference sequence). Trimming took 2 bases from V and 1 from J; bases not matched to a gene: 1. The CDR3 here is CASSEGTGSYEQYF. In DNA form, the CDR3 reads TGCGCCAGCAGTGAGGGGACAGGATCCTACGAGCAGTACTTC.

Regarding this clone: The junction differs from germline at one of its ends, possibly a read error. V usage is TRBV7-7 and J usage is TRBJ2-1, with 14 nucleotides matching TRBD2. Germline-derived CDR1 and CDR2 are SSHAT and FNYEAQ (reference sequence). The CDR3 runs 16 residues. In DNA, the CDR3 is TGTGCTAGCAGCTTAGGGACTAGCGGGGGATTCCATGAGCAGTTCTTC. Protein: CASSLGTSGGFHEQFF.

The V gene is TRBV29-1, the J gene TRBJ2-5; D assignment may be TRBD1 or TRBD2 (5 bases each). Trimming stripped 4 bases from V and 5 bases from J, with 8 bases between. The germline gives CDR1 SQVTM, CDR2 ANQGSEA. CDR3 length: 11 amino acids. Here the CDR3 DNA reads TGCAGCGTTGGGGGGTGGGAGACCCAGTACTTC. Encoded protein: CSVGGWETQYF. The whole variable domain, remainder taken from reference TRBV29-1 and TRBJ2-5, is SAVISQKPSRDICQRGTSLTIQCQVDSQVTMMFWYRQQPGQSLTLIATANQGSEATYESGFVIDKFPISRPNLTFSTLTVSNMSPEDSSIYLCSVGGWETQYFGPGTRLLVL.

In its sample, this clone was seen once. The CDR3 spells CASSGTTNEKLFF. Written as DNA, the CDR3 is TGTGCCAGCTCAGGGACAACTAATGAAAAACTGTTTTTT. V usage is TRBV3-1 (or the pseudogene TRBV3-2) and J usage is TRBJ1-4; possibly TRBD1 for D (5 bases). Trimming removed 8 bases at V and 0 bases at J, with 7 bases between. CDR3 length: 13 amino acids. Germline values: CDR1 LGHDT, CDR2 YNNKEL (reference sequence).

Here the CDR3 reads CAWSVRGPYGYTF. The CDR3 bases are TGTGCCTGGAGTGTGAGGGGACCGTATGGCTACACCTTC. The J gene is TRBJ1-2, the V gene TRBV30, with D possibly matching TRBD1 (5 bases). Trimming cost V 0 bases and J 5 bases, with 10 bases left between them. Germline loops: CDR1 GTSNPN, CDR2 SVGIG (reference sequence). The CDR3 is made up of 13 amino acids. The variable domain in full, with the rest retrieved from reference TRBV30 and TRBJ1-2, is SQTIHQWPATLVQPVGSPLSLECTVEGTSNPNLYWYRQAAGRGLQLLFYSVGIGQISSEVPQNLSASRPQDRQFILSSKKLLLSDSGFYLCAWSVRGPYGYTFGSGTRLTVV.

This clone was detected only a few times. The gene calls are TRBV12-3 or TRBV12-4 and TRBJ1-1; D uncertain. V was pared by 3 bases and J by 6 bases, with 11 bases between. This CDR3 is 13 amino acids long. The CDR3 bases are TGTGCCAGCAGTTTTCCATCCGTGGCTGAAGCTTTCTTT. It specifies CASSFPSVAEAFF.

V is TRBV18 and J is TRBJ2-5; D gene unclear. V lost 0 bases to trimming and J lost 1 base, with 12 bases between them. Germline CDR1 reads KGHSH; CDR2 reads LQKENI. The CDR3 consists of 16 residues. The CDR3 DNA reads TGTGCCAGCTCACCACCATCTGGGGATCGCCAAGAGACCCAGTACTTC. It encodes CASSPPSGDRQETQYF.

The CDR3 DNA reads TGTGCCAGCAGCTATCAACCCCCCCACAAAGCTTTCTTT. It translates to CASSYQPPHKAFF. The chain links TRBV28 to TRBJ1-1, with unresolved D. V lost 6 bases, J lost 9 bases, and 17 bases lay in between. The CDR3 spans 13 residues. The germline V gene has CDR1 MDHEN and CDR2 SYDVKM.